The entry below gives a single T cell receptor beta chain sequence along with its context. This entry comes from a study of T cell changes during pregnancy in multiple sclerosis. Germline V gene data show CDR1 as SGHAT and CDR2 as FQNNGV. V was pared by 1 base and J by 8 bases, with 10 bases of the junction left unmatched. The CDR3 contains 15 residues. Method: immunoSEQ multiplex PCR; TCRdb's copy keeps in-frame clones and lacks some. This sample has nearly 80,000 clones; around 90% occur once, and the top ten carry around 0.21%. The specimen comprised CD4+ T cells from peripheral blood mononuclear cells, sampled before pregnancy. This clonotype originated in a female donor with multiple sclerosis, enrolled in a pregnancy study. J is TRBJ1-2 and V is TRBV11-2, with 7 nucleotides matching TRBD1. CDR3 loop: CASSLGEQGKEGYTF. Written as DNA, the CDR3 is TGTGCCAGCAGCTTAGGGGAACAGGGGAAGGAGGGCTACACCTTC.